This paragraph covers one TCR beta chain sequence. This sample is drawn from a study of T cells in Graves' hyperthyroidism and ophthalmopathy. The TCR beta CDR3 regions underwent amplification using RNA transcripts as the source. First-round RT-PCR targeting the TCR CDR3 was performed with the HTBI primer set. Each CDR3 protein is one row after TCRdb ran MiXCR on the multiplex PCR reads. This table has over 400,000 distinct CDR3 sequences, around a fifth appearing once. CDR1 is MNHEY, CDR2 SVGEGT, per germline. Trimming took 0 bases from V and 3 from J, leaving 13 bases between them. The CDR3 has 16 residues.

Input material: blood. This sequence joins TRBV6-2 or TRBV6-3 and TRBJ2-3; D tentatively reads TRBD1 or TRBD2 (5 bases each). This sequence was found in a woman in her 70s with Graves' ophthalmopathy. In nucleotides, the CDR3 is TGTGCCAGCAGTTACTCGAAGCGGCAGGGAACAGATACGCAGTATTTT. Translating gives CASSYSKRQGTDTQYF.